These 2 T cell receptor beta chains came from one sample sequenced in a study of low-dose radiotherapy and immunotherapy resistance in tumors. Primers targeting TRAV and TRBV primed first-strand cDNA, covering alpha and beta chains. The TCRs were subjected to amplification over about 19 PCR cycles employing a constant-region primer in conjunction with a V-primer adapter. Via MiXCR, TCRdb re-called the reads, giving one row per CDR3 protein. Counted here are about 97,000 distinct CDR3 sequences, 20% occurring once; the ten biggest clones make up about 4%. As to time point: after trial treatment. Treatment: LDRT plus nivolumab, ipilimumab, low-dose cyclophosphamide and aspirin (RACIN trial). The sequenced sample was PBMCs, obtained after low-dose radiotherapy plus immunotherapy. These receptors were obtained from a male donor with prostate cancer.

Notes on this clonotype: With a much larger clone just one base away, this may be a read error. The genes are TRBV27 and TRBJ1-2; D call uncertain. The CDR3 extends over 14 amino acids. The V and J ends lost 0 bases and 3 bases respectively, with 8 bases between them. CDR1 MNHEY and CDR2 SMNVEV come from the germline V gene (reference sequence). The CDR3 region has the DNA TGTGCCAGCAGTTTATCTCGAAGGGACTATGGCTACACCTTC. This sequence encodes CASSLSRRDYGYTF.

The chain employs TRBV6-1 and TRBJ2-7; 8 bases line up with TRBD1. The trim removed 8 bases at V and 5 bases at J, leaving 8 bases unmatched. Germline V gene sequence: CDR1 MNHNS, CDR2 SASEGT. There are 13 residues in the CDR3. CDR3 sequence reads: CASPVAGGDEQYF. The CDR3, as DNA: TGTGCCAGCCCCGTGGCAGGGGGCGACGAGCAGTACTTC.